The clone carrying this TCR beta chain was observed a few times. Its antigen is unknown. The sample is drawn from a study of T cell repertoires in ileal Crohn's disease. The CDR3 is 16 residues long. V gave up 4 bases and J gave up 1 base, with 11 bases separating them. The germline gives CDR1 SGHVS, CDR2 FNYEAQ. Repertoires were generated with immunoSEQ multiplex PCR, while TCRdb's copy carries only in-frame clones and drops some. The sample has 2,000 to 2,500 clones, 92% seen once; the top ten hold approximately 3.6%. Study results and caveats: Endoscopic recurrence occurred in every patient whose clonality exceeded 26.8%.

This sequence originates from an adult with Crohn's disease. The sequenced sample was ileal tissue. The chain links TRBV7-6 to TRBJ2-6, with D possibly TRBD1 on 5 matching bases. CDR3 sequence reads: CASSSRVESGANVLTF. The DNA for the CDR3 is TGTGCCAGCAGCTCCAGGGTTGAGTCTGGGGCCAACGTCCTGACTTTC.